This TCR beta chain was documented in a study of T cell responses to AZD1222 COVID-19 vaccine. Study conclusions and caveats: Baseline seropositivity occurred in only a handful of AZD1222 recipients. Nearly half of the spike-specific TCRs reportedly recognize variant regions that carry no mutations.

The repertoire was sequenced with immunoSEQ multiplex PCR; TCRdb's copy has only in-frame clones and lacks some. Among over 150,000 clones listed, roughly nine tenths were seen once. The germline V and J ends were trimmed by 1 base and 0 bases, with 10 bases remaining between them. The germline gives CDR1 SGHVS, CDR2 FNYEAQ. The CDR3 spans 15 residues. Comments on this clone: Its antigen is still unknown.

The sequence was obtained from an adult in good health. V is TRBV7-6 and J is TRBJ2-7; D perhaps matches TRBD1 (5 bases). Sequenced material: peripheral blood, taken on day 0 of AZD1222 vaccination. The CDR3 DNA follows: TGTGCCAGCAGCTTAGTTACAGGACCCTCCTACGAGCAGTACTTC. As protein: CASSLVTGPSYEQYF.